Below, 26 T cell receptor beta chains from the same sample are listed, as sequenced in a study of T cell clonality in common variable immunodeficiency. General study results and limits: In common variable immunodeficiency, TCR beta chains reportedly carried fewer deletions and N-nucleotide insertions.

No antigens are known for them. Sequencing used immunoSEQ multiplex PCR; TCRdb keeps in-frame clones, though not all of them. The sample was found to contain 15,000 to 25,000 clones, and every one recurs. The sample taken for sequencing was peripheral blood mononuclear cells. The source of these receptors is a human donor with common variable immunodeficiency.

This clone was seen more than once but under ten times. The read halts 3 residues ahead of the CDR3 end, with the missing end drawn from the germline J gene. This chain links TRBV5-1 with TRBJ1-2; weak D call: TRBD1 (5 bases). This CDR3 contains 14 residues. Per the germline V gene, CDR1 is SGHRS and CDR2 is YFSETQ. With 3 bases removed from V and 6 bases from J, the gap between germline ends came to 15 bases. CDR3 sequence reads: CASSWGGPSDGYTF. CDR3 DNA (partial): TGCGCCAGCAGCTGGGGGGGTCCTTCGGATGGC.

This clone came up a few times. The read stops 3 residues short of the end of the CDR3; the missing end is completed from the germline J gene. V gene TRBV7-1 combines with J gene TRBJ2-5, with 11 bases identical to TRBD2. TRBV7-1 is an ORF, and what it does is uncertain. The V segment lost 3 bases and the J segment 2 bases; nucleotides outside the gene matches: 17. This CDR3 comprises 20 residues. This chain's CDR3 is CASSSYLYLPRLAGQETQYF. The sequenced part of the CDR3 DNA is TGTGCCAGCAGCTCCTACCTCTACTTACCGCGACTAGCGGGGCAAGAGACC.

About this clone: The read terminates 3 residues ahead of where the CDR3 ends, so the germline J gene completes it. The J gene is TRBJ2-2, the V gene TRBV19; 8 nucleotides match TRBD2. Losses at the gene ends were 5 bases for V and 4 bases for J; bases not matched to a gene: 6. This CDR3 region has 15 residues. The germline gives CDR1 LNHDA, CDR2 SQIVND (reference sequence). CDR3 sequence reads: CASSLGGVSTGELFF. CDR3 DNA (partial): TGTGCCAGTAGTCTCGGGGGGGTTAGCACCGGGGAG. The full variable domain, with the rest looked up from reference TRBV19 and TRBJ2-2, is DGGITQSPKYLFRKEGQNVTLSCEQNLNHDAMYWYRQDPGQGLRLIYYSQIVNDFQKGDIAEGYSVSREKKESFPLTVTSAQKNPTAFYLCASSLGGVSTGELFFGEGSRLTVL.

This clone was seen only a few times. The read ends 3 residues early relative to the CDR3; the germline J gene fills the gap. J is TRBJ2-3 and V is TRBV30; D might be TRBD2 (6 bases). CDR3 size: 15 residues. Deletions cut 0 bases from V and 2 bases from J, with 12 bases between. The germline CDR1 and CDR2 sequences are GTSNPN and SVGIG (reference sequence). The CDR3 DNA, read in part, is TGTGCCTGGAGTGTATACGGGGGATACACAGATACG. Residues: CAWSVYGGYTDT. The CDR3 as a whole reads CAWSVYGGYTDTQYF.

This clone occurred many times. The CDR3 end falls 3 residues outside the read, so it is completed with the germline J gene. The chain links TRBV5-1 to TRBJ1-4; 9 nucleotides agree with TRBD1. The junction had 17 bases not matched to a gene; V was cut back by 4 bases and J by 7 bases. This CDR3 contains 18 residues. The germline CDR1 and CDR2 sequences are SGHRS and YFSETQ. CDR3 region: CASSRNTGGFGIGEKLFF. The DNA read from the CDR3 is TGCGCCAGCAGCCGAAATACAGGGGGCTTTGGAATCGGTGAAAAA.

This clone was seen ten or more times. The DNA ends 3 residues before the CDR3 does, and the rest of the CDR3 is filled in from the germline J gene. This rearrangement joins TRBV2 to TRBJ2-3; D remains unclear. Trimming removed 6 bases from V and 2 bases from J, with 3 bases in between. The CDR3 runs 11 residues. Germline values: CDR1 SNHLY, CDR2 FYNNEI. The CDR3 sequence: CASSLTDTQYF. CDR3 DNA, as far as it was read: TGTGCCAGCAGCCTCACAGATACG.

Of note for this clone: The CDR3 extends 3 residues past the end of the read, so its final part is completed from the germline J gene. This sequence joins TRBV7-9 and TRBJ2-5; a weak D match, TRBD1 (6 bases). The germline V gene has CDR1 SEHNR and CDR2 FQNEAQ (reference sequence). Trimming shortened V by 4 bases and J by 2 bases, and 8 bases separated the two germline ends. The CDR3 runs to 13 residues. CDR3 DNA (partial): TGTGCCAGCAGCTGGGACACTCAAGAGACC. This encodes CASSWDTQET. The whole CDR3 sequence is CASSWDTQETQYF.

The CDR3 sequence is CASRGRGKYGYTF. The covered CDR3 bases are TGTGCCAGTAGGGGCAGGGGGAAGTATGGC. This chain links TRBV19 with TRBJ1-2, with 7 bases that match TRBD1. The CDR3 end is not reached by the read, which stops 3 residues before it; the germline J gene fills it in. Germline-derived CDR1 and CDR2 are LNHDA and SQIVND (reference sequence). The CDR3 length is 13 residues. The V gene end was trimmed by 6 bases and the J gene end by 5 bases; junction bases not matched to a gene: 6.

This clone is classed as medium-sized. The CDR3 is cut off 3 residues early in the read; its end comes from the germline J gene. The chain employs TRBV28 and TRBJ1-3; D may be TRBD1 (5 bases). Deletions cut 7 bases from V and 0 bases from J, with 16 bases between. This CDR3 contains 16 residues. Germline CDR1 reads MDHEN; CDR2 reads SYDVKM. This chain's CDR3 is CASTDIGHHSGNTIYF. CDR3 bases read: TGTGCCAGCACCGATATTGGACATCACTCTGGAAACACC.

This clone was seen a handful of times. The observed sequence ends 3 residues before the CDR3 terminus, with the missing tail filled in from the germline J gene. This rearrangement joins TRBV11-2 to TRBJ2-1; 8 nucleotides agree with TRBD2. After removal of 4 bases from V and 3 bases from J, the junction contained 5 bases not matched to a gene. This CDR3 has 15 amino acids. CDR1 is SGHAT and CDR2 is FQNNGV in the germline V gene. The chain's CDR3 is CASSYQTSDYNEQFF. The sequenced part of the CDR3 DNA is TGTGCCAGCAGCTACCAGACTAGCGACTACAATGAG.

With regard to this clone: The CDR3 extends 3 residues past the end of the read, so its final part is completed from the germline J gene. The chain recombines TRBV18 with TRBJ1-1; 8 bases fit TRBD1. After removal of 3 bases from V and 0 bases from J, the junction contained 6 bases not matched to a gene. The germline V gene has CDR1 KGHSH and CDR2 LQKENI. The CDR3 length is 16 residues. This CDR3 reads CASSPGQGKMNTEAFF. Partial CDR3 DNA: TGTGCCAGCTCACCCGGACAGGGAAAGATGAACACTGAA.

This clone was seen more than once but under ten times. The missing CDR3 end, 3 residues past where the read stops, is filled in from the germline J gene. This chain joins TRBV20-1 and TRBJ1-1; D is perhaps TRBD1 (6 bases). The V gene lost 2 bases and the J gene lost 4 bases, with 17 bases spanning the gap. CDR3 length equals 15 residues. Germline V gives CDR1 DFQATT, CDR2 SNEGSKA (reference sequence). CDR3 DNA, as far as it was read: TGCAGTGCTAGAATGGGGGGGCGGCTTAGCACTGAA. Residues: CSARMGGRLSTE. The whole CDR3 region reads CSARMGGRLSTEAFF.

The sample holds many counts of this clone. The sequenced fragment ends 3 residues before the CDR3 boundary, so the rest is inferred from the germline J gene. This rearrangement joins TRBV20-1 to TRBJ2-1; 7 bases fit TRBD1. Germline-derived CDR1 and CDR2 are DFQATT and SNEGSKA (reference sequence). J lost 8 bases, V lost 1 base, and 8 bases had no gene match. CDR3 length: 14 amino acids. The CDR3 sequence: CSARVPDRVDEQFF. The CDR3 bases that were read are TGCAGTGCTAGAGTTCCAGACAGGGTCGATGAG.

This clone was found a few times. The read gets to within 3 residues of the CDR3 end, and the germline J gene fills in the rest. The gene calls are TRBV30 and TRBJ2-2; D remains ambiguous. Per the germline V gene, CDR1 is GTSNPN and CDR2 is SVGIG (reference sequence). Between the trimmed V and J ends, which lost 7 bases and 4 bases, there was a span of 7 bases. CDR3 length equals 11 residues. CDR3 residues: CASRSTGELFF. The sequenced CDR3 bases are TGTGCCTCCCGTTCCACCGGGGAG.

Turning to this clone: Read coverage stops 3 residues before the CDR3 terminus; the germline J gene supplies the remainder. V is TRBV29-1 and J is TRBJ2-7; weak D call: TRBD1 (6 bases). Trimming left V 6 bases short and J 3 bases short, with 21 bases between. CDR3 length: 15 amino acids. Germline CDR1 SQVTM, CDR2 ANQGSEA. The part of the CDR3 DNA that was read is TGCAGCGTCGCTAGTATGTTGGGACATTACTACGAG. Translating it yields CSVASMLGHYYE. The full CDR3 protein reads CSVASMLGHYYEQYF.

On this clone: The CDR3 end falls 3 residues outside the read, so it is completed with the germline J gene. Other DNA sequences in the same sample also yield this CDR3. The chain combines TRBV18 with TRBJ1-1; D remains ambiguous. The CDR3 is 12 residues long. V shed 4 bases and J shed 5 bases, with 8 bases lying between them. The germline gives CDR1 KGHSH, CDR2 LQKENI. CDR3 in amino acids: CASSRAGTEAFF. CDR3 DNA, as far as it was read: TGTGCCAGCTCACGGGCGGGGACTGAA.

As to this clone: The read finishes 3 residues shy of the CDR3 end, and the germline J gene is used to complete it. This sequence joins TRBV5-1 and TRBJ2-7; 11 nucleotides match TRBD1. The CDR3 is 14 amino acids. V was pared by 3 bases and J by 4 bases, with 3 bases of the junction left unmatched. Germline V gene sequence: CDR1 SGHRS, CDR2 YFSETQ. The CDR3 DNA, read in part, is TGCGCCAGCAGCTACGGACAGGGGGCTTACGAG. Protein sequence: CASSYGQGAYE. The entire CDR3 is CASSYGQGAYEQYF.

Ten or more counts support this clone. The CDR3 end is not reached by the read, which stops 3 residues before it; the germline J gene fills it in. The chain is built from TRBV5-5 and TRBJ2-7; 7 nucleotides align to TRBD1. The CDR3 runs 15 residues. J lost 3 bases, V lost 1 base, and 7 bases had no gene match. The germline V gene has CDR1 SGHKS and CDR2 YYEKEE (reference sequence). The CDR3 reads CASSLSGQTYYEQYF. The CDR3 DNA, read in part, is TGTGCCAGCAGCTTGTCGGGACAGACTTACTACGAG.

This clone was observed a few times. The read ends 3 residues before the CDR3 terminus; that terminus is restored from the germline J gene. The chain carries TRBV30 and TRBJ1-1, with D tentatively TRBD1 (5 bases). This CDR3 contains 12 residues. Trimming left V 3 bases short and J 7 bases short, with 12 bases between. CDR1 GTSNPN and CDR2 SVGIG come from the germline V gene (reference sequence). This CDR3 reads CAWRGPDREAFF. The part of the CDR3 DNA that was read is TGTGCCTGGAGGGGGCCAGACCGTGAA.

The table lists this clone with many counts. The DNA ends 3 residues before the CDR3 does, and the rest of the CDR3 is filled in from the germline J gene. The chain employs TRBV29-1 and TRBJ1-1, with D possibly being TRBD1 (5 bases). Germline-derived CDR1 and CDR2 are SQVTM and ANQGSEA. V was shortened by 4 bases and J by 3 bases, with 9 bases between the two germline ends. CDR3 length: 12 amino acids. The CDR3 is CSVVPGYTEAFF. Incomplete CDR3 DNA: TGCAGCGTTGTCCCAGGGTACACTGAA.

Regarding this clone: The CDR3 end lies 3 residues beyond the end of the read and is filled in from the germline J gene. The V call is TRBV18, the J call TRBJ1-6; D gene unclear. Germline V gene sequence: CDR1 KGHSH, CDR2 LQKENI. The V gene lost 6 bases and the J gene lost 4 bases, with 7 bases spanning the gap. There are 13 residues in the CDR3. The chain's CDR3 is CASSPTYNSPLHF. The DNA read from the CDR3 is TGTGCCAGCTCCCCGACTTATAATTCACCC. Full variable domain (remainder filled in from reference TRBV18 and TRBJ1-6): NAGVMQNPRHLVRRRGQEARLRCSPMKGHSHVYWYRQLPEEGLKFMVYLQKENIIDESGMPKERFSAEFPKEGPSILRIQQVVRGDSAAYFCASSPTYNSPLHFGNGTRLTVT.

Details on this clone: The read finishes 3 residues shy of the CDR3 end, and the germline J gene is used to complete it. The chain couples TRBV2 to TRBJ2-7; D might be TRBD2 (5 bases). The V gene's germline CDR1 is SNHLY and CDR2 FYNNEI. The V end lost 2 bases, the J end lost 4 bases, and 9 bases lay between the germline ends. This CDR3 has 13 residues. CDR3 DNA (partial): TGTGCCAGCAGTGAAATGAGGGCGTACGAG. This encodes CASSEMRAYE. Given in full, the CDR3 is CASSEMRAYEQYF.

This clone was counted between two and nine times. The read ends 3 residues before the CDR3 terminus; that terminus is restored from the germline J gene. The chain joins TRBV11-3 to TRBJ2-1; TRBD2 aligns across 7 bases. The V segment lost 2 bases and the J segment 2 bases; nucleotides outside the gene matches: 3. Germline V gives CDR1 SGHNT, CDR2 YENEEA. The CDR3 runs 15 residues. The CDR3 DNA, read in part, is TGTGCCAGCAGCTTATATAGCGGGCCCTACAATGAG. It is translated as CASSLYSGPYNE. The CDR3 as a whole reads CASSLYSGPYNEQFF. The whole variable domain, filled in from reference TRBV11-3 and TRBJ2-1, reads EAGVVQSPRYKIIEKKQPVAFWCNPISGHNTLYWYLQNLGQGPELLIRYENEEAVDDSQLPKDRFSAERLKGVDSTLKIQPAELGDSAVYLCASSLYSGPYNEQFFGPGTRLTVL.

The sample holds a few counts of this clone. The DNA ends 3 residues before the CDR3 does, and the rest of the CDR3 is filled in from the germline J gene. J is TRBJ2-1 and V is TRBV6-1, with 7 bases fitting TRBD1. This CDR3 has 15 residues. Unmatched junction bases numbered 2, after V lost 3 bases and J lost 0 bases. Per germline, CDR1 MNHNS and CDR2 SASEGT. CDR3 bases read: TGTGCCAGCAGTGAGGGACAGAGCTCCTACAATGAG. This codes for CASSEGQSSYNE. Given in full, the CDR3 is CASSEGQSSYNEQFF.

CDR3 bases read: TGTGCCAGCAGCTTAGACGGCCAAGAGACC. This codes for CASSLDGQET. The entire CDR3 reads CASSLDGQETQYF. This chain joins TRBV7-2 and TRBJ2-5; D is unresolved. With the read ending 3 residues before the CDR3 end, the germline J gene is used to fill in that end. The CDR3 is 13 residues long. Germline loops: CDR1 SGHTA, CDR2 FQGNSA. V lost 1 base and J 1 base, leaving 4 bases between the germline ends. Combining the CDR3 with reference TRBV7-2 and TRBJ2-5 gives the whole variable domain GAGVSQSPSNKVTEKGKDVELRCDPISGHTALYWYRQSLGQGLEFLIYFQGNSAPDKSGLPSDRFSAERTGGSVSTLTIQRTQQEDSAVYLCASSLDGQETQYFGPGTRLLVL.

The sample holds a few counts of this clone. With the read ending 3 residues before the CDR3 end, the germline J gene is used to fill in that end. The J gene is TRBJ2-5, the V gene TRBV7-7; possibly TRBD1 for D (5 bases). Deletions cut 3 bases from V and 5 bases from J, with 13 bases between. The CDR3 contains 14 residues. Looked up from germline, CDR1 is SSHAT and CDR2 is FNYEAQ (reference sequence). Incomplete CDR3 DNA: TGTGCCAGCAGCTTGGTTGGGGCTCGGGAGACC. Translated, it gives CASSLVGARET. The whole CDR3 sequence reads CASSLVGARETQYF.